This TCR beta chain came from a study of PD-L1 blockade in urothelial cancer. Study information: Samples of blood were analyzed 3 weeks (second dose) and 6 weeks after treatment start. T cells numbered a median of about 140,000 in the blood samples.

The data were produced by immunoSEQ multiplex PCR, yet TCRdb's version contains in-frame clones alone and is incomplete. The table records roughly 45,000 clones, about 85% of them present only once. The CDR3 is 16 residues long. Unmatched junction bases numbered 6, after V lost 0 bases and J lost 5 bases. Looked up from germline, CDR1 is SGHNT and CDR2 is YYREEE (reference sequence). Sample contribution per patient ranged from 1 to 8, covering pretreatment and on-treatment. The table lists this clone with a few counts. Sample: PBMCs, taken around atezolizumab (anti-PD-L1) treatment. This sequence was found in a man aged 60 to 69 with urothelial cancer. The chain carries TRBV5-4 and TRBJ2-5; 11 nucleotides agree with TRBD2. The CDR3 is CASSLDLAGGQETQYF. CDR3 nucleotides: TGTGCCAGCAGCTTGGATCTAGCGGGGGGCCAGGAGACCCAGTACTTC.